Reported below is one T cell receptor beta chain. Its antigen remains unidentified. The data derive from a study of cytomegalovirus exposure and HLA in healthy donors. On the study more broadly: There were about 85 million unique TCRs (from HLA-typed donors) in an early data release.

General study findings and limits: The study found most TCR sequences rare, yet found some public TCRs in many donors. Among TCR beta chains of equal frequency, HLA-associated ones were more clonally expanded in a later analysis. Three chains tied to CMV proved CMV antigen-specific in vitro.

PCR involved 60 Vbeta and 13 Jbeta primers. The repertoire was sequenced with immunoSEQ multiplex PCR; TCRdb's copy has only in-frame clones and lacks some. The table has some 150,000 clones, about 84% seen once. The CDR3 sequence is 14 residues long. Germline CDR1 and CDR2: SGHNT and YYREEE (reference sequence). V was trimmed by 8 bases and J by 0 bases, leaving 14 bases between them. Input material: PBMCs. The V and J genes are TRBV5-4 and TRBJ2-5; D is possibly TRBD1 (5 bases). This clonotype originated in a male donor in good health and CMV-seronegative. The CDR3 DNA reads as TGTGCCAGTAAACTGGACAAGTACCAAGAGACCCAGTACTTC. Amino acid sequence: CASKLDKYQETQYF. Based on the CDR3 plus reference TRBV5-4 and TRBJ2-5, the full variable domain is ETGVTQSPTHLIKTRGQQVTLRCSSQSGHNTVSWYQQALGQGPQFIFQYYREEENGRGNFPPRFSGLQFPNYSSELNVNALELDDSALYLCASKLDKYQETQYFGPGTRLLVL.